This TCR beta chain was observed in a study of cytomegalovirus exposure and HLA in healthy donors. Findings and caveats of the study: A previous analysis found most TCR beta V segments productive roughly 90% or roughly 30% of the time.

In the case of this clone: Antigen: not known.

The PCR contained 60 Vbeta and 13 Jbeta primers. Measured with immunoSEQ multiplex PCR; TCRdb has only the in-frame clones, and not every one. The data hold roughly 120,000 clones, with 73% observed a single time. Germline CDR1 SNHLY, CDR2 FYNNEI. With 5 bases clipped from V and 4 bases from J, the junction kept 6 bases outside the gene matches. The CDR3 has 15 residues. The clonotype was recovered from a woman aged 40 to 55 in good health and CMV-seronegative. Sequenced sample: PBMCs. The gene calls are TRBV2 and TRBJ1-5, with TRBD1 identical over 9 bases. The CDR3 sequence is CASSFRTGANQPQHF. The CDR3 coding sequence is TGTGCCAGCAGTTTTCGGACAGGGGCGAATCAGCCCCAGCATTTT.